The rows below give T cell receptor beta chains drawn from one sample of a study of blood T cell repertoires in COVID-19. Here immunoSEQ multiplex PCR was the method, and the copy in TCRdb shows in-frame clones only, minus some. The table has about 120,000 clones, 85% to 90% seen once. Sequencing was done on a sample of peripheral blood. These receptors all stem from a woman in her 70s with acute or convalescent COVID-19. CDR3s include the opening cysteine and the closing phenylalanine or tryptophan. Each record gives: V gene, J gene, clone size, D gene, CDR3 DNA, CDR3 protein. A D gene is named only where the DNA matches it firmly. Only part of the rows carry a size: once, few, many, or a class if the clone is expanded.

V gene: TRBV6-6
J gene: TRBJ2-2
clone size: once
D gene: TRBD1
CDR3 DNA: TGTGCCAGCAGGCATAGGGGGCTCGACACCGGGGAGCTGTTTTTT
CDR3 protein: CASRHRGLDTGELFF

V gene: TRBV10-3
J gene: TRBJ2-6
clone size: -
D gene: TRBD2
CDR3 DNA: TGTGCCATCAGATCTAGCGGGGGGGCGGCGACTGGGGCCAACGTCCTGACTTTC
CDR3 protein: CAIRSSGGAATGANVLTF

V gene: TRBV15
J gene: TRBJ2-5
clone size: -
D gene: -
CDR3 DNA: TGTGCCACCAGTAACACACGGGACTTCCAAGAGACCCAGTACTTC
CDR3 protein: CATSNTRDFQETQYF

V gene: TRBV9
J gene: TRBJ2-1
clone size: -
D gene: TRBD2
CDR3 DNA: TGTGCCAGCAGCGTAGCTAGCGGGGGGGCCGAGGAGCAGTTCTTC
CDR3 protein: CASSVASGGAEEQFF

V gene: TRBV12-2
J gene: TRBJ2-1
clone size: -
D gene: -
CDR3 DNA: TGTGCAAGTCGCTTATCACTAGAAACGCAGGGGACAAGGCCGACGGACAATGAGCAGTTCTTC
CDR3 protein: CASRLSLETQGTRPTDNEQFF

V gene: TRBV5-8
J gene: TRBJ1-5
clone size: -
D gene: TRBD1
CDR3 DNA: TGTGCCAGCAGCGAACTGCAGGGACAGCCCAATCAGCCCCAGCATTTT
CDR3 protein: CASSELQGQPNQPQHF

V gene: TRBV7-2
J gene: TRBJ2-3
clone size: -
D gene: TRBD2
CDR3 DNA: TGTGCCAGCAGTCGATTCGGCGGGGGGGCCACAGATACGCAGTATTTT
CDR3 protein: CASSRFGGGATDTQYF

V gene: TRBV28
J gene: TRBJ2-5
clone size: -
D gene: -
CDR3 DNA: TGTGCCACCAGGGGGGGAGAGACCCAGTACTTC
CDR3 protein: CATRGGETQYF

V gene: TRBV5-1
J gene: TRBJ2-7
clone size: -
D gene: TRBD2
CDR3 DNA: TGCGCCAGCAGCGCCCGCCCCTATACCGGGACTAGCGGGGACGAGCAGTACTTC
CDR3 protein: CASSARPYTGTSGDEQYF

V gene: TRBV25-1
J gene: TRBJ1-4
clone size: -
D gene: -
CDR3 DNA: TGTGCCAGCAGAGCCAACCGCCCGGGGGAAAAACTGTTTTTT
CDR3 protein: CASRANRPGEKLFF

V gene: TRBV2
J gene: TRBJ1-1
clone size: many
D gene: -
CDR3 DNA: TGTGCCAGCAGCTCTGCCACGGGACAAAGGAACACTGAAGCTTTCTTT
CDR3 protein: CASSSATGQRNTEAFF

V gene: TRBV28
J gene: TRBJ1-5
clone size: -
D gene: -
CDR3 DNA: TGTGCCAGCTCCCTAGCGGGTAGGGGTCAGCCCCAGCATTTT
CDR3 protein: CASSLAGRGQPQHF

V gene: TRBV3-1/TRBV3-2
J gene: TRBJ2-3
clone size: -
D gene: -
CDR3 DNA: TGTGCCAGCAGCCCCGGACACGGCACAGATACGCAGTATTTT
CDR3 protein: CASSPGHGTDTQYF

V gene: TRBV7-3
J gene: TRBJ2-1
clone size: -
D gene: TRBD2
CDR3 DNA: TGTGCCAGCAGCTTGAGCGGGGGGGCCAACAATGAGCAGTTCTTC
CDR3 protein: CASSLSGGANNEQFF

V gene: TRBV2
J gene: TRBJ2-3
clone size: -
D gene: -
CDR3 DNA: TGTGCCAGCAGTGAAGCGGCTTCCACAGATACGCAGTATTTT
CDR3 protein: CASSEAASTDTQYF

V gene: TRBV5-1
J gene: TRBJ2-3
clone size: -
D gene: TRBD2
CDR3 DNA: TGCGCCAGCAGCCGGGGCGGGGGGCCTAGCACAGATACGCAGTATTTT
CDR3 protein: CASSRGGGPSTDTQYF

V gene: TRBV2
J gene: TRBJ1-6
clone size: -
D gene: -
CDR3 DNA: TGTGCCAGCAGCCAACTTGGGGGGGGTATTTCACCCCTCCACTTT
CDR3 protein: CASSQLGGGISPLHF

V gene: TRBV28
J gene: TRBJ1-2
clone size: -
D gene: TRBD1
CDR3 DNA: TGTGCCAGCAGCATGGACAGGGGGCGCCGAGGCTACACCTTC
CDR3 protein: CASSMDRGRRGYTF

V gene: TRBV28
J gene: TRBJ2-7
clone size: -
D gene: -
CDR3 DNA: TGTGCCAGCGTGAGGTCTCCTAACGAATTCTACGAGCAGTACTTC
CDR3 protein: CASVRSPNEFYEQYF

V gene: TRBV4-2
J gene: TRBJ1-5
clone size: -
D gene: TRBD1
CDR3 DNA: TGTGCCAGCAGCCAGACTACAGGGGTGCGCAATCAGCCCCAGCATTTT
CDR3 protein: CASSQTTGVRNQPQHF

V gene: TRBV7-9
J gene: TRBJ1-6
clone size: -
D gene: -
CDR3 DNA: TGTGCCAGCAGCTTAGGCAGGCGGGGATCACCCCTCCACTTT
CDR3 protein: CASSLGRRGSPLHF

V gene: TRBV6-5
J gene: TRBJ2-1
clone size: -
D gene: -
CDR3 DNA: TGTGCCAGCAAGACAGTATACAATGAGCAGTTCTTC
CDR3 protein: CASKTVYNEQFF

V gene: TRBV5-1
J gene: TRBJ2-5
clone size: -
D gene: -
CDR3 DNA: TGCGCCAGCAGCTTTGATCCACTCCAAGAGACCCAGTACTTC
CDR3 protein: CASSFDPLQETQYF

V gene: TRBV10-3
J gene: TRBJ2-7
clone size: once
D gene: -
CDR3 DNA: TGTGCCATCGCGGGGTCGGGGGGCCTTACCTACGAGCAGTACTTC
CDR3 protein: CAIAGSGGLTYEQYF

V gene: TRBV27
J gene: TRBJ1-4
clone size: -
D gene: TRBD1
CDR3 DNA: TGTGCCAGCAGTTTCACCGGACAGGGTCCTAATGAAAAACTGTTTTTT
CDR3 protein: CASSFTGQGPNEKLFF

V gene: TRBV7-3
J gene: TRBJ1-6
clone size: -
D gene: -
CDR3 DNA: TGTGCCAGCAGCTCGGACTCTTATTCACCCCTCCACTTT
CDR3 protein: CASSSDSYSPLHF

V gene: TRBV5-1
J gene: TRBJ1-2
clone size: -
D gene: TRBD1
CDR3 DNA: TGCGCCAGCAGACCCGCGACAGGGTCCAACTATGGCTACACCTTC
CDR3 protein: CASRPATGSNYGYTF

V gene: TRBV28
J gene: TRBJ1-2
clone size: -
D gene: -
CDR3 DNA: TGTGCCAGCAGTTCCTTAGGGGGAGGCTACACCTTC
CDR3 protein: CASSSLGGGYTF

V gene: TRBV24-1
J gene: TRBJ2-3
clone size: -
D gene: TRBD2
CDR3 DNA: TGTGCCACCAGTCGGAGCGGGGGGGCAAAAGATACGCAGTATTTT
CDR3 protein: CATSRSGGAKDTQYF

V gene: TRBV19
J gene: TRBJ1-5
clone size: -
D gene: TRBD1
CDR3 DNA: TGTGCCAGTGATCCAGGGGGGCGTATCGATAGCAATCAGCCCCAGCATTTT
CDR3 protein: CASDPGGRIDSNQPQHF

V gene: TRBV19
J gene: TRBJ2-2
clone size: -
D gene: TRBD2
CDR3 DNA: TGTGCCAGTAGTGGGACTAGCGGGCCCGGGGAGCTGTTTTTT
CDR3 protein: CASSGTSGPGELFF

V gene: TRBV12-3/TRBV12-4
J gene: TRBJ2-7
clone size: -
D gene: -
CDR3 DNA: TGTGCCAGCAGTTTTTCCACGGTCTACGAGCAGTACTTC
CDR3 protein: CASSFSTVYEQYF

V gene: TRBV7-8
J gene: TRBJ1-2
clone size: -
D gene: -
CDR3 DNA: TGTGCCAGCAGCTTAGCGTGGTTTGGGGGGGGGCCCCGGAGCTATGGCTACACCTTC
CDR3 protein: CASSLAWFGGGPRSYGYTF

V gene: TRBV7-9
J gene: TRBJ1-1
clone size: -
D gene: -
CDR3 DNA: TGTGCCAGCAGCCGCAGGGGATGGACTGAAGCTTTCTTT
CDR3 protein: CASSRRGWTEAFF

V gene: TRBV28
J gene: TRBJ1-3
clone size: -
D gene: TRBD1
CDR3 DNA: TGTGCCAGCAGTCCCGGGACAGGGGCGATGCTCTCTGGAAACACCATATATTTT
CDR3 protein: CASSPGTGAMLSGNTIYF